This TCR beta chain was captured by sequencing in a study of control samples from healthy donors and cancer patients. The CDR3 sequence is 15 residues long. Looked up from germline, CDR1 is SGHRS and CDR2 is YFSETQ. V dropped 4 bases and J dropped 4; count of bases not matched to a gene: 10. Assay: immunoSEQ multiplex PCR; the TCRdb copy retains only in-frame clones and omits some. The sample includes approximately 70,000 clones, approximately 80% of them seen just once. This TCR was sampled from a man aged 45-65 years in good health. Sequencing was performed on blood. This chain joins TRBV5-1 and TRBJ1-2; 7 nucleotides match TRBD1. CDR3 amino acids: CASSTTGEASYGYTF. CDR3 sequence (DNA): TGCGCCAGCAGCACCACAGGGGAGGCGAGCTATGGCTACACCTTC.